The 16 T cell receptor beta chains in this list originate from one sample, sequenced in a study of neurological immune-mediated disorders. MiXCR was run by TCRdb on the 5' RACE reads, yielding one entry per CDR3 protein. The table has approximately 27,000 distinct CDR3 sequences, around a quarter seen once. Sequencing was done on a sample of CD4+ T cells from blood. These receptors all stem from a man in his fifties with HTLV-1-associated myelopathy (HAM/TSP).

The CDR3 sequence is CASSQALPQGWETQYF. CDR3 DNA: TGCGCCAGCAGCCAAGCCCTCCCACAGGGGTGGGAGACCCAGTACTTC. This chain joins TRBV4-1 and TRBJ2-5; 7 nucleotides agree with TRBD1. Germline CDR1 reads MGHRA; CDR2 reads YSYEKL. This CDR3 comprises 16 residues. V shed 1 base and J 5 bases; nucleotides not matched to a gene: 10.

Ten or more counts support this clonotype. V gene TRBV20-1 combines with J gene TRBJ2-1; the match to TRBD2 covers 8 bases. Germline lookup yields CDR1 DFQATT and CDR2 SNEGSKA (reference sequence). CDR3 length: 15 residues. Unmatched junction bases numbered 10, after V lost 2 bases and J lost 7 bases. CDR3 amino acids: CSARPRGGFVNEQFF. The DNA for the CDR3 is TGCAGTGCTAGACCCCGGGGGGGGTTTGTAAATGAGCAGTTCTTC.

The chain links TRBV20-1 to TRBJ2-7; D uncertain. Germline V lookup: CDR1 DFQATT, CDR2 SNEGSKA (reference sequence). Trimming shortened V by 3 bases and J by 7 bases, and 19 bases separated the two germline ends. This CDR3 contains 14 residues. CDR3 in DNA: TGCAGTGCTAGCGATCCGAATATCCCGTCAGAGCAGTACTTC. As protein: CSASDPNIPSEQYF.

This clonotype was picked up many times. V gene TRBV3-1 combines with J gene TRBJ1-3, with TRBD1 identical over 8 bases. Unmatched junction bases numbered 3, after V lost 7 bases and J lost 4 bases. Germline V CDR1 and CDR2: LGHDT, YNNKEL (reference sequence). CDR3 size: 13 residues. Here the CDR3 reads CASKTGAGNTIYF. The CDR3 region has the DNA TGTGCCAGCAAGACAGGGGCAGGAAACACCATATATTTT.

The gene calls are TRBV20-1 and TRBJ1-5; TRBD1 agrees at 9 bases. There are 13 residues in the CDR3. J was trimmed by 4 bases and V by 5 bases; bases with no gene match: 3. Germline loops: CDR1 DFQATT, CDR2 SNEGSKA (reference sequence). This CDR3 is CSAYRGPNQPQHF. CDR3 DNA sequence: TGCAGTGCTTACAGGGGGCCAAATCAGCCCCAGCATTTT.

This clonotype was seen at least ten times. This chain connects TRBV18 to TRBJ2-5, with 9 nucleotides matching TRBD1. The J segment lost 5 bases and the V segment lost 1 base, leaving 5 bases of the junction unmatched. This CDR3 spans 15 amino acids. Germline CDR1 is KGHSH and CDR2 is LQKENI. DNA of the CDR3: TGTGCCAGCTCACCACGGAGGGACAGGGCCGAGACCCAGTACTTC. Amino acids: CASSPRRDRAETQYF.

This chain uses TRBV6-5 with TRBJ1-1, with unresolved D. V dropped 0 bases and J dropped 1 base, with 9 bases sitting between them. The CDR3 loop spans 15 amino acids. The germline CDR1 and CDR2 sequences are MNHEY and SVGAGI. The CDR3, as DNA: TGTGCCAGCAGTTACTCGACACGGGGGAACACTGAAGCTTTCTTT. This encodes CASSYSTRGNTEAFF.

This clonotype counts as medium-sized. The chain uses TRBV7-3 and TRBJ2-6; 7 bases map to TRBD1. This CDR3 is built from 16 residues. V was pared by 5 bases and J by 3 bases, with 7 bases of the junction left unmatched. The germline V gene has CDR1 SGHTA and CDR2 FQGTGA. The CDR3 protein is CASSLQGVRGANVLTF. The CDR3 DNA reads as TGTGCCAGCAGCCTTCAGGGGGTCCGTGGGGCCAACGTCCTGACTTTC.

As regards this clonotype: One junction end disagrees with the germline gene, perhaps due to a read error. The rearrangement joins TRBV6-5 to TRBJ1-2, with TRBD1 as a possible D gene (5 bases). The CDR3 has 14 residues. Germline V lookup: CDR1 MNHEY, CDR2 SVGAGI. CDR3 nucleotide sequence: TGTGCCAGCAGTTACGTGGGACGCAACTATAGATACAACTTC. This gives the protein CASSYVGRNYRYNF.

This clonotype was counted at least ten times. The CDR3 sequence: CASSFRSGSTNTEAFF. Written as DNA, the CDR3 is TGTGCCAGCAGCTTCCGATCGGGCAGTACGAACACTGAAGCTTTCTTT. The chain recombines TRBV7-6 with TRBJ1-1; D ambiguous. The germline gives CDR1 SGHVS, CDR2 FNYEAQ. The CDR3 extends over 16 amino acids. Trimming shortened V by 3 bases and J by 1 base, and 15 bases separated the two germline ends.

The genes are TRBV5-1 and TRBJ1-6; a possible D gene is TRBD1 (5 bases). Trimming left V 3 bases short and J 9 bases short, with 16 bases between. Germline CDR1 SGHRS, CDR2 YFSETQ. The CDR3 covers 15 residues. This CDR3 reads CASSSARKGTSPLHF. The CDR3 nucleotides read TGCGCCAGCAGCTCCGCCAGGAAAGGGACTTCACCCCTCCACTTT.

The chain joins TRBV20-1 to TRBJ2-3, with D unresolved. The CDR3 extends over 17 amino acids. Between the trimmed V and J ends, which lost 8 bases and 4 bases, there was a span of 28 bases. Germline CDR1 DFQATT, CDR2 SNEGSKA (reference sequence). The CDR3 loop is CSSRERARLAVPDTQYF. CDR3 nucleotides: TGCAGTTCGAGAGAAAGGGCTCGACTCGCCGTCCCAGATACGCAGTATTTT.

This clonotype was detected many times. The V gene is TRBV29-1, the J gene TRBJ1-2, with TRBD1 identical over 7 bases. V was clipped by 1 base and J by 8 bases; unmatched bases: 19. The CDR3 is 17 residues long. Germline CDR1 is SQVTM and CDR2 is ANQGSEA. The CDR3 DNA reads TGCAGCGTTGAAGGTACTATACAGGGGAAGTGGAGGCAGGGCTACACCTTC. Amino acid sequence: CSVEGTIQGKWRQGYTF.

The sample holds many counts of this clonotype. Here the CDR3 DNA reads TGTGCCAGCAGCCGCTCGACAGCTAACTATGGCTACACCTTC. It is translated as CASSRSTANYGYTF. The J gene is TRBJ1-2, the V gene TRBV5-4, with D possibly being TRBD1 (5 bases). CDR3 length: 14 amino acids. Germline loops: CDR1 SGHNT, CDR2 YYREEE (reference sequence). The V end was cut by 4 bases, the J end by 0 bases, with 10 bases between.

This clonotype was seen repeatedly, ten times or more. The gene calls are TRBV7-8 and TRBJ2-3; D perhaps matches TRBD2 (5 bases). Trimming took off 4 bases at V and 2 bases at J, with 10 bases between the two ends. Germline V lookup: CDR1 SGHVS, CDR2 FQNEAQ. CDR3 length: 14 amino acids. The CDR3 spells CASSSSGFTDTQYF. CDR3 DNA: TGTGCCAGCAGCTCCTCGGGATTCACAGATACGCAGTATTTT. Looking up the rest from reference TRBV7-8 and TRBJ2-3 gives the full variable domain: GAGVSQSPRYKVAKRGQDVALRCDPISGHVSLFWYQQALGQGPEFLTYFQNEAQLDKSGLPSDRFFAERPEGSVSTLKIQRTQQEDSAVYLCASSSSGFTDTQYFGPGTRLTVL.

This clonotype has only a few counts. This chain links TRBV5-4 with TRBJ2-5, with a tentative D call TRBD1 (6 bases). Germline V gene data show CDR1 as SGHNT and CDR2 as YYREEE (reference sequence). This CDR3 is built from 15 residues. V lost 1 base to trimming and J lost 5 bases, with 15 bases between them. The CDR3 bases are TGTGCCAGCAGCTTGTCCCAGGGGCCGGTGGAGACCCAGTACTTC. Residues: CASSLSQGPVETQYF.